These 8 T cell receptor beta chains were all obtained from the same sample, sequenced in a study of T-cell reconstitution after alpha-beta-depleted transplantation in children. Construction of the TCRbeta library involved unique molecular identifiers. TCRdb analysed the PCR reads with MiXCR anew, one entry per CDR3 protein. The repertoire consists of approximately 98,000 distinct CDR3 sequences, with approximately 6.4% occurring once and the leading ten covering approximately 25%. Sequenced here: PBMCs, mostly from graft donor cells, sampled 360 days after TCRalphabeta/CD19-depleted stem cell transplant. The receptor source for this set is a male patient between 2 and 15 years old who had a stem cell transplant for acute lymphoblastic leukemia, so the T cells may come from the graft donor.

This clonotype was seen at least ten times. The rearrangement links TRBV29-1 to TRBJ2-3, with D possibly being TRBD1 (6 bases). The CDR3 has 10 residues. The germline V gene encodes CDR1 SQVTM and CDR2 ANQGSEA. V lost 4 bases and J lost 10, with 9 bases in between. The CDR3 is CSVVTGAQYF. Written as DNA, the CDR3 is TGCAGCGTTGTGACAGGAGCGCAGTATTTT.

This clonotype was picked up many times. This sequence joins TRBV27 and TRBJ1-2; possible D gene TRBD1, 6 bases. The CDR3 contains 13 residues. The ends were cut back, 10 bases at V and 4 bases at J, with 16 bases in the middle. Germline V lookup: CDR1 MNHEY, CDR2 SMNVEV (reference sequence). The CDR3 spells CATRPGGLYGYTF. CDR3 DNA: TGTGCCACCCGCCCGGGGGGGCTCTATGGCTACACCTTC.

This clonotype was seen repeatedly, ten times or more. The CDR3 is CASSLASGKRYEQYF. The CDR3 DNA follows: TGCGCCAGCAGCTTGGCTAGCGGGAAAAGGTACGAGCAGTACTTC. The chain joins TRBV5-1 to TRBJ2-7; 9 bases are shared with TRBD2. J gave up 4 bases and V 0 bases, and 5 bases lay outside the gene matches. CDR3 length equals 15 residues. Germline assignment: CDR1 SGHRS and CDR2 YFSETQ.

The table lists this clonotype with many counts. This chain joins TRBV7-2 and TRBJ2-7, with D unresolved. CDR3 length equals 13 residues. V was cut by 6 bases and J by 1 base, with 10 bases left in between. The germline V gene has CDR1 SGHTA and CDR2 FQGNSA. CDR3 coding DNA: TGTGCCAGCAGTTTTGGGGTTTCCTACGAGCAGTACTTC. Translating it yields CASSFGVSYEQYF.

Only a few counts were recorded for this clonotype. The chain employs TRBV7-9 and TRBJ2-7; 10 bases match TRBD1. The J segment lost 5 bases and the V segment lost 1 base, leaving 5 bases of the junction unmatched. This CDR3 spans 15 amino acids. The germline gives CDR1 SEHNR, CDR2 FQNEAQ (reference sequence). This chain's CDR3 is CASSLGGQGIHEQYF. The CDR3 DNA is TGTGCCAGCAGCTTAGGGGGACAGGGGATCCACGAGCAGTACTTC.

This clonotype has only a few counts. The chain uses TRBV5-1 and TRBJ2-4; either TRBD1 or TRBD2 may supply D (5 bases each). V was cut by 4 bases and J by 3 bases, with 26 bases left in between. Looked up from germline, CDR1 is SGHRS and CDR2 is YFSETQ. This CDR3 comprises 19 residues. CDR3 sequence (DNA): TGCGCCAGCAGCCCCCAAGGGGACGCCTCACTATGGGTCAAAAACATTCAGTACTTC. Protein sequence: CASSPQGDASLWVKNIQYF.

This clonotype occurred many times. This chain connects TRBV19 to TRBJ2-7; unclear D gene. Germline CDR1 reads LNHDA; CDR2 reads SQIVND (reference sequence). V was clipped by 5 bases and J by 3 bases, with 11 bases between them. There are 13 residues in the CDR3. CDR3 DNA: TGTGCCAGTAGTGACGAGCGCCTCTACGAGCAGTACTTC. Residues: CASSDERLYEQYF.

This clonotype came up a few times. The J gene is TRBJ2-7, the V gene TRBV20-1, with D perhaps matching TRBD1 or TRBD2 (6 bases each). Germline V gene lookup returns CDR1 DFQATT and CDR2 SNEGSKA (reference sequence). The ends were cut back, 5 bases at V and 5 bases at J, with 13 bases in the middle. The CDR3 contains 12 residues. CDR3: CSAGGQIHEQYF. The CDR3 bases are TGCAGTGCTGGGGGGCAAATACACGAGCAGTACTTC.